The sequence of this T cell receptor beta chain was determined in a study of blood T cells in healthy people across ages. General study results and limits: Naive and antigen-experienced cells were not separated, limiting conclusive comparison. Observed TCR beta diversity per million T cells went down as age went up. This fall followed a roughly linear course with age.

With regard to this clonotype: The antigen is not known.

Using a J-beta primer mix together with a sample-barcoded 5' primer, a second PCR was run for roughly 6 to 12 cycles. Each of the cDNA molecules was tagged by a template-switch adaptor with 12 random nucleotides. All samples gave at least 3 million CDR3-containing paired-end reads. TCRdb reprocessed the 5' RACE reads with MiXCR, giving one entry per CDR3 protein. The sample gives 1.5 million to 2 million distinct CDR3 sequences, approximately 28% of which show up once; roughly 8% is in the top ten. The receptor was derived from a woman aged 30 to 39 in good health. Input material: blood.

Here the CDR3 reads CASRPPVAGELFF. In DNA, the CDR3 is TGTGCCAGCAGGCCCCCGGTGGCCGGGGAGCTGTTTTTT. This chain uses TRBV12-3 or TRBV12-4 with TRBJ2-2; D is unresolved. The CDR3 contains 13 residues. Trimming shortened V by 6 bases and J by 6 bases, and 11 bases separated the two germline ends.